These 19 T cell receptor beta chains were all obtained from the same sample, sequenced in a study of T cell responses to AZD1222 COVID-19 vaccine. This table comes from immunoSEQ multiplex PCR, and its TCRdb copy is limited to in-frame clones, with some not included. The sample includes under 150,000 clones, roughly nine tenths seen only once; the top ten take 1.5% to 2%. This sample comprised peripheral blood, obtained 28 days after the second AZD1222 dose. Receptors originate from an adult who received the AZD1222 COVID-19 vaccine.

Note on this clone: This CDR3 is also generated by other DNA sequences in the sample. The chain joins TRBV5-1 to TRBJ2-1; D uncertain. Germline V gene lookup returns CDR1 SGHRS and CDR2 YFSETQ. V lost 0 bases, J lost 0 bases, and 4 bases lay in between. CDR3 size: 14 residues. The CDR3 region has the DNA TGCGCCAGCAGCTTGGGGAGCTCCTACAATGAGCAGTTCTTC. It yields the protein CASSLGSSYNEQFF.

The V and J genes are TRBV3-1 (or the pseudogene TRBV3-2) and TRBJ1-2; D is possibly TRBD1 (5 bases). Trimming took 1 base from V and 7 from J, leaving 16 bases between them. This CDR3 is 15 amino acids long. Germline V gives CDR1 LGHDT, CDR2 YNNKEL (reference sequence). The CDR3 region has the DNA TGTGCCAGCAGCCAAGGGGGGACGAATCAGCGTGGCTACACCTTC. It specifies CASSQGGTNQRGYTF.

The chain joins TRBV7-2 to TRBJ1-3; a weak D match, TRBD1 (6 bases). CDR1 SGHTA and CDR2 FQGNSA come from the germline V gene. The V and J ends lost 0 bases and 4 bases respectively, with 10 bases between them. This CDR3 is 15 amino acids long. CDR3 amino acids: CASSLAGGGGNTIYF. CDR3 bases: TGTGCCAGCAGCTTAGCTGGCGGGGGCGGAAACACCATATATTTT.

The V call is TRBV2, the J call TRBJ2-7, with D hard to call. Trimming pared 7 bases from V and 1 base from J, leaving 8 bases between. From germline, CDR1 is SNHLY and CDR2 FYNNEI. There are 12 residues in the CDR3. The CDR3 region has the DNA TGTGCCAGCATGAGGTTTTCCTACGAGCAGTACGTC. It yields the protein CASMRFSYEQYV.

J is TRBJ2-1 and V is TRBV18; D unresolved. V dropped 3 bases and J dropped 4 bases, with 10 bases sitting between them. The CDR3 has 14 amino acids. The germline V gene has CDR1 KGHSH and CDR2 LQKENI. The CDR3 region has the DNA TGTGCCAGCTCACCCACGACGTCATACAATGAGCAGTTCTTC. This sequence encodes CASSPTTSYNEQFF. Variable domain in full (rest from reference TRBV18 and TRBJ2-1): NAGVMQNPRHLVRRRGQEARLRCSPMKGHSHVYWYRQLPEEGLKFMVYLQKENIIDESGMPKERFSAEFPKEGPSILRIQQVVRGDSAAYFCASSPTTSYNEQFFGPGTRLTVL.

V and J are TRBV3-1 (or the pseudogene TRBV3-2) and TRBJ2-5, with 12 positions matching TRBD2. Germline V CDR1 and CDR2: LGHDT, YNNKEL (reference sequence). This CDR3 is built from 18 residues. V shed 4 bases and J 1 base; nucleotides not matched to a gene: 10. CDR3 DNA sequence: TGTGCCAGCAGCCCTCTAACGGGACTAGCGGGCCTCCAAGAGACCCAGTACTTC. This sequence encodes CASSPLTGLAGLQETQYF.

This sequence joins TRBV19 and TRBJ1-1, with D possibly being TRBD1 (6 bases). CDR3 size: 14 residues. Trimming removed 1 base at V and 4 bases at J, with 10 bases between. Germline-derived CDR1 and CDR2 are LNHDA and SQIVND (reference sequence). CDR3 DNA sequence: TGTGCCAGTAGTATAGGGCAGGGGACCACTGAAGCTTTCTTT. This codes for CASSIGQGTTEAFF.

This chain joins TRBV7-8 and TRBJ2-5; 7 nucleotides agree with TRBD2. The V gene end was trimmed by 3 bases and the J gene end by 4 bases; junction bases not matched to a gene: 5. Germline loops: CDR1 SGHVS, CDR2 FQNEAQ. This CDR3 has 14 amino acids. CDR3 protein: CASSFGGSAETQYF. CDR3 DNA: TGTGCCAGCAGCTTCGGCGGGAGCGCAGAGACCCAGTACTTC. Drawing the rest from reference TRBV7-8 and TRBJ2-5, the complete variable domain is GAGVSQSPRYKVAKRGQDVALRCDPISGHVSLFWYQQALGQGPEFLTYFQNEAQLDKSGLPSDRFFAERPEGSVSTLKIQRTQQEDSAVYLCASSFGGSAETQYFGPGTRLLVL.

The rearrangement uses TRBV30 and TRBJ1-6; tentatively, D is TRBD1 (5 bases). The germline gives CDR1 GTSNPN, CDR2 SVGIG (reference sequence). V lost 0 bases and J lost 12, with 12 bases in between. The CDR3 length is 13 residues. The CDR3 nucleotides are TGTGCCTGGAGTGTACGTCAGGGTGAACCCCTCCACTTT. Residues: CAWSVRQGEPLHF.

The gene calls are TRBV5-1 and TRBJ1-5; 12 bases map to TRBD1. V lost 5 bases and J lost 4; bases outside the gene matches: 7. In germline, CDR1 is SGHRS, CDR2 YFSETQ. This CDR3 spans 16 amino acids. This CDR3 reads CASSSGTGGKNQPQHF. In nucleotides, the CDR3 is TGCGCCAGCAGTTCCGGGACAGGGGGCAAAAATCAGCCCCAGCATTTT.

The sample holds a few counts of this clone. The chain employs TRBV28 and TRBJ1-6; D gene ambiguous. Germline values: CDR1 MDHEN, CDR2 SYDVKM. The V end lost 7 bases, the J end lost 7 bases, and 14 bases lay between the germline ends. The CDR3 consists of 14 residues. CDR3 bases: TGTGCCAGCAACCCCGGGGTGGGGAATTCACCCCTCCACTTT. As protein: CASNPGVGNSPLHF.

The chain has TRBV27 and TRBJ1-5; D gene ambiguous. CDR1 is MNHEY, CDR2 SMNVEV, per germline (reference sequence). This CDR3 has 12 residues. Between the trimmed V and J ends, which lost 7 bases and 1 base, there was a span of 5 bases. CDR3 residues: CASTTSNQPQHF. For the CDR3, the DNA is TGTGCCAGCACTACCAGCAATCAGCCCCAGCATTTT.

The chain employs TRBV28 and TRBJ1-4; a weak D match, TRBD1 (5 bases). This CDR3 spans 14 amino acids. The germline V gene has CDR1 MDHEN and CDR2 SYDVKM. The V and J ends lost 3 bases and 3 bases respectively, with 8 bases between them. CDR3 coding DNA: TGTGCCAGCAGTTTGGGCAGGGCTAATGAAAAACTGTTTTTT. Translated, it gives CASSLGRANEKLFF.

The CDR3 spells CASSPISLRQTTWNTEAFF. Here the CDR3 DNA reads TGTGCCAGCTCACCAATTAGTTTAAGACAGACGACCTGGAACACTGAAGCTTTCTTT. The chain uses TRBV18 and TRBJ1-1, with a possible D match to TRBD1 (5 bases). The CDR3 contains 19 residues. Germline-derived CDR1 and CDR2 are KGHSH and LQKENI. Trimming cost V 2 bases and J 1 base, with 23 bases left between them.

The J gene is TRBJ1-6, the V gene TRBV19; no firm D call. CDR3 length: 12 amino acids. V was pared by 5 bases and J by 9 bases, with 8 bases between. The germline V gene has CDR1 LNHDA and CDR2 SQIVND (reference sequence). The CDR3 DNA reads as TGTGCCAGTAGTGGGGAAATTTCACCCCTCCACTTT. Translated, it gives CASSGEISPLHF.

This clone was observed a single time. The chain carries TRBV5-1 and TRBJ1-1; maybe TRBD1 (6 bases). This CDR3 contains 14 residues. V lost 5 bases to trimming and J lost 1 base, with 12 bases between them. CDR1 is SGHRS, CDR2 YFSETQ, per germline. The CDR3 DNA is TGCGCCAGCAGGTTCAGGACAGCGAACACTGAAGCTTTCTTT. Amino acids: CASRFRTANTEAFF.

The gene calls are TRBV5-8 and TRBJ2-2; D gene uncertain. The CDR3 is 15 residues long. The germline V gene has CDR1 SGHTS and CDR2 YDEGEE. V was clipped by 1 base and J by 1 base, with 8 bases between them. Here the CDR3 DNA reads TGTGCCAGCAGCTTGCAGGTTCTGAACACCGGGGAGCTGTTTTTT. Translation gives CASSLQVLNTGELFF.

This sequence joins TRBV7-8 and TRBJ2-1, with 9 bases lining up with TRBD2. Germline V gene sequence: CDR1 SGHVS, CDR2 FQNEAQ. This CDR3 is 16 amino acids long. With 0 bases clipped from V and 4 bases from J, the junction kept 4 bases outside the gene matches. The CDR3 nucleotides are TGTGCCAGCAGCTTAGCAGCGGGAGGAGGATACAATGAGCAGTTCTTC. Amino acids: CASSLAAGGGYNEQFF.

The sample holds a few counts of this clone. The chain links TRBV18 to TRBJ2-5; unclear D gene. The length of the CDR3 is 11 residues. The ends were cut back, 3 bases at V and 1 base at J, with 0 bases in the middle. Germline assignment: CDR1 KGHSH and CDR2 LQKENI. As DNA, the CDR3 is TGTGCCAGCTCACCCCAAGAGACCCAGTACTTC. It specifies CASSPQETQYF.